Listed below are T cell receptor beta chains from one sample, sequenced in a study of early T cells in non-severe SARS-CoV-2 infection. TCRdb reprocessed the 5' RACE reads with MiXCR, giving one entry per CDR3 protein. Among about 66,000 distinct CDR3 sequences listed, roughly 9% were seen once. The sequenced sample consisted of whole blood. The receptors stem from an adult who was a healthcare worker with PCR-confirmed SARS-CoV-2 infection or an uninfected control (not recorded which). CDR3s leave out the opening cysteine and the closing phenylalanine or tryptophan.

v_call cdr3_aa
TRBV4-3 ASSQDWQLRIAEAF
TRBV9 ASSVGGGNSPLH
TRBV3-1 ASSPGQGNTGELF
TRBV7-2 ASSLSADTQY
TRBV4-2 ASSQDTRDRTAF
TRBV24-1 ATSERKWPEFHEQF
TRBV5-4 ASSSDPSGTDTQY
TRBV5-5 ASSSPLGGTEAF
TRBV18 ASSSKSGTGEYEQY
TRBV7-9 ASSPYRGGETQY
TRBV11-2 ASRWTGRGETQY
TRBV20-1 SARDPLHGGETQY
TRBV29-1 SVLAEETQY
TRBV6-5 ASSYTGGDGYT
TRBV7-3 ASSPIGGNIQY
TRBV6-2/TRBV6-3 ASKIAGTPNTGELF
TRBV20-1 SAPRGVNTEAF
TRBV7-2 ASSLARETQY
TRBV12-3/TRBV12-4 ASSGTGRPGYT
TRBV4-2 ASSQLPVESSDTQY
TRBV2 ASSEDRQTWGNSPLH
TRBV18 ASSPLGTVQETQY
TRBV12-5 ASGGSSGNTIY
TRBV2 ASVYNTGELF
TRBV5-5 ASSLSQGAESDYGYT
TRBV2 ASHGPLVSGELF
TRBV27 ASSLGLGPFNEQY
TRBV29-1 SADTDTQY
TRBV28 ASSRSGSLETQY
TRBV28 ASSSIRGSDSPLH
TRBV5-1 ASSLEAAGSYEQY
TRBV30 AWSVRSTEAF
TRBV30 AWRVAATYEQY
TRBV14 ASGGQYTEAF
TRBV2 ASSEGSGLAGSSKAKNIQY
TRBV6-6 ASSYYLFDTDTQY
TRBV29-1 SVVSYEGQY
TRBV7-2 ASSPTSGKYEQY
TRBV29-1 SVGEGGSYEQY
TRBV12-3/TRBV12-4 ASRASVNTEAF
TRBV29-1 SVHSGNTIY
TRBV7-2 ASRQIFSTDTQY
TRBV5-1 ASSLSEMNTEAF
TRBV10-1 ASSGPSSDTQY
TRBV7-6 ASSSALGRNEQY
TRBV6-1 ASSEIQFVSYEQY
TRBV4-2 ASSQSDRVGYEADTQY
TRBV28 ASSPLSGTEETQY
TRBV28 ASSFARAYNEQF
TRBV5-1 ASSFNPGATYEQY